These T cell receptor beta chains were read from a single sample in a study of cytomegalovirus exposure and HLA in healthy donors. Sequencing used immunoSEQ multiplex PCR; TCRdb keeps in-frame clones, though not all of them. The table records roughly 70,000 clones, around 97% of them present only once. Input material: PBMCs. The receptor set was obtained from a woman younger than 30 in good health and CMV-seropositive. Each CDR3 is given with its conserved first and last residue. Fields, in order: J gene, clone size, CDR3 length, D gene, V gene, CDR3 DNA, CDR3 protein. A D gene is named only where the DNA matches it firmly. Where a row states a size, it is once, few, many or the class of an expanded clone; other rows omit it.

J gene: TRBJ2-1; clone size: once; CDR3 length: 14; D gene: NA; V gene: TRBV30; CDR3 DNA: TGTGCCTGGACCGGGGGAGGGGGAATTGATGAGCAGTTCTTC; CDR3 protein: CAWTGGGGIDEQFF
J gene: TRBJ2-6; clone size: NA; CDR3 length: 18; D gene: TRBD1; V gene: TRBV5-1; CDR3 DNA: TGCGCCAGCAGCATCCGGGACAGCCTCAGCTCTGGGGCCAACGTCCTGACTTTC; CDR3 protein: CASSIRDSLSSGANVLTF
J gene: TRBJ1-4; clone size: NA; CDR3 length: 15; D gene: NA; V gene: TRBV6-5; CDR3 DNA: TGTGCCAGCAGTTACTCTACCTCAGGCAATGAAAAACTGTTTTTT; CDR3 protein: CASSYSTSGNEKLFF
J gene: TRBJ1-4; clone size: NA; CDR3 length: 14; D gene: NA; V gene: TRBV5-6; CDR3 DNA: TGTGCCAGCACCGAAACCGGGAGGGATGAAAAACTGTTTTTT; CDR3 protein: CASTETGRDEKLFF
J gene: TRBJ2-2; clone size: NA; CDR3 length: 15; D gene: TRBD1; V gene: TRBV15; CDR3 DNA: TGTGCCACCAGCAGAGGAGGACAGGGGGCCGGGGAGCTGTTTTTT; CDR3 protein: CATSRGGQGAGELFF
J gene: TRBJ2-7; clone size: NA; CDR3 length: 13; D gene: NA; V gene: TRBV7-9; CDR3 DNA: TGTGCCAGCAGCTTAACGGGTGCGGGCGAGCAGTACTTC; CDR3 protein: CASSLTGAGEQYF
J gene: TRBJ1-1; clone size: NA; CDR3 length: 15; D gene: TRBD1; V gene: TRBV7-8; CDR3 DNA: TGTGCCAGCAGCGTAAGGATCGGACAGGGGACTGAAGCTTTCTTT; CDR3 protein: CASSVRIGQGTEAFF
J gene: TRBJ2-1; clone size: NA; CDR3 length: 13; D gene: NA; V gene: TRBV27; CDR3 DNA: TGTGCCAGCACCCCCCGGGACAACAATGAGCAGTTCTTC; CDR3 protein: CASTPRDNNEQFF
J gene: TRBJ2-2; clone size: NA; CDR3 length: 16; D gene: TRBD1; V gene: TRBV7-3; CDR3 DNA: TGTGCCAGCAGCCTGACCCCGGGACAGTCCACCGGGGAGCTGTTTTTT; CDR3 protein: CASSLTPGQSTGELFF
J gene: TRBJ1-4; clone size: NA; CDR3 length: 15; D gene: TRBD1; V gene: TRBV6-6; CDR3 DNA: TGTGCCAGCAGTTACGGACAGGGACCGAATGAAAAACTGTTTTTT; CDR3 protein: CASSYGQGPNEKLFF
J gene: TRBJ1-1; clone size: NA; CDR3 length: 13; D gene: NA; V gene: TRBV28; CDR3 DNA: TGTGCCAGCAGTTTACTCGGGGACACTGAAGCTTTCTTT; CDR3 protein: CASSLLGDTEAFF
J gene: TRBJ2-2; clone size: NA; CDR3 length: 16; D gene: NA; V gene: TRBV5-1; CDR3 DNA: TGCGCCAGCAGCTTGTCCCCAGAAAGAAACACCGGGGAGCTGTTTTTT; CDR3 protein: CASSLSPERNTGELFF
J gene: TRBJ2-7; clone size: NA; CDR3 length: 15; D gene: NA; V gene: TRBV25-1; CDR3 DNA: TGTGCCAGCAGTGTATCCGGGACTGAAGCCTACGAGCAGTACTTC; CDR3 protein: CASSVSGTEAYEQYF
J gene: TRBJ1-2; clone size: NA; CDR3 length: 13; D gene: TRBD1; V gene: TRBV6-1; CDR3 DNA: TGTGCCAGCAGTCGGACAGGGAACTATGGCTACACCTTC; CDR3 protein: CASSRTGNYGYTF
J gene: TRBJ2-7; clone size: NA; CDR3 length: 14; D gene: NA; V gene: TRBV5-5; CDR3 DNA: TGTGCCAGCAGCTTGGTAGCACAGGGCTACGAGCAGTACTTC; CDR3 protein: CASSLVAQGYEQYF
J gene: TRBJ2-5; clone size: once; CDR3 length: 15; D gene: TRBD2; V gene: TRBV19; CDR3 DNA: TGTGCCAGTAGTAGGACTAGCGGGAGCCAAGAGACCCAGTACTTC; CDR3 protein: CASSRTSGSQETQYF
J gene: TRBJ1-1; clone size: NA; CDR3 length: 14; D gene: NA; V gene: TRBV9; CDR3 DNA: TGTGCCAGCAGCGTAGGAGGGCTGAGCACTGAAGCTTTCTTT; CDR3 protein: CASSVGGLSTEAFF
J gene: TRBJ2-1; clone size: NA; CDR3 length: 15; D gene: TRBD1; V gene: TRBV10-3; CDR3 DNA: TGTGCCATCAGTGACGACAGGGCGATCAAGGGTGAGCAGTTCTTC; CDR3 protein: CAISDDRAIKGEQFF
J gene: TRBJ2-7; clone size: NA; CDR3 length: 14; D gene: TRBD1; V gene: TRBV18; CDR3 DNA: TGTGCCAGCTCACCGGGACAGGGGCCCCACGAGCAGTACTTC; CDR3 protein: CASSPGQGPHEQYF
J gene: TRBJ2-3; clone size: NA; CDR3 length: 15; D gene: TRBD1; V gene: TRBV28; CDR3 DNA: TGTGCCAGCAGTCCAAGGGGGCGCGTGGTAGATACGCAGTATTTT; CDR3 protein: CASSPRGRVVDTQYF
J gene: TRBJ1-5; clone size: NA; CDR3 length: 14; D gene: NA; V gene: TRBV10-3; CDR3 DNA: TGTGCCATCAGTAAAGAGCAGGGCGGTCAGCCCCAGCATTTT; CDR3 protein: CAISKEQGGQPQHF
J gene: TRBJ2-7; clone size: NA; CDR3 length: 18; D gene: TRBD2; V gene: TRBV19; CDR3 DNA: TGTGCCAGTAGTACGCCGGGACTAGCGGGAGGCCCCTCCTACGAGCAGTACTTC; CDR3 protein: CASSTPGLAGGPSYEQYF
J gene: TRBJ2-1; clone size: NA; CDR3 length: 16; D gene: TRBD2; V gene: TRBV5-4; CDR3 DNA: TGTGCCAGCAGCTTGTTACCGGGACTAGAGTACAATGAGCAGTTCTTC; CDR3 protein: CASSLLPGLEYNEQFF
J gene: TRBJ2-7; clone size: NA; CDR3 length: 13; D gene: TRBD2; V gene: TRBV9; CDR3 DNA: TGTGCCAGCAGCGAGGGGACTAGCTACGAGCAGTACTTC; CDR3 protein: CASSEGTSYEQYF
J gene: TRBJ2-7; clone size: NA; CDR3 length: 17; D gene: TRBD2; V gene: TRBV7-9; CDR3 DNA: TGTGCCAGCAGCGCGCGCGGGGGGCAGTTCGGAACCTACGAGCAGTACTTC; CDR3 protein: CASSARGGQFGTYEQYF
J gene: TRBJ2-3; clone size: once; CDR3 length: 12; D gene: NA; V gene: TRBV27; CDR3 DNA: TGTGCCAGCAGTTTATCCGCAGATACGCAGTATTTT; CDR3 protein: CASSLSADTQYF
J gene: TRBJ2-2; clone size: once; CDR3 length: 13; D gene: NA; V gene: TRBV5-4; CDR3 DNA: TGTGCCAGCAGCTTGAACAGGGCCGGGGAGCTGTTTTTT; CDR3 protein: CASSLNRAGELFF
J gene: TRBJ2-1; clone size: NA; CDR3 length: 16; D gene: TRBD2; V gene: TRBV27; CDR3 DNA: TGTGCCAGCAGTCCAGGGACTAGCGGGAGTGACAATGAGCAGTTCTTC; CDR3 protein: CASSPGTSGSDNEQFF
J gene: TRBJ2-5; clone size: NA; CDR3 length: 12; D gene: NA; V gene: TRBV4-1; CDR3 DNA: TGCGCCAGCAGCCAACTCGGAGGCCTCAGGTACTTC; CDR3 protein: CASSQLGGLRYF
J gene: TRBJ2-7; clone size: NA; CDR3 length: 13; D gene: NA; V gene: TRBV5-6; CDR3 DNA: TGTGCCAGCAGCGGCGGGATCTCCTACGAGCAGTACTTC; CDR3 protein: CASSGGISYEQYF
J gene: TRBJ1-2; clone size: NA; CDR3 length: 17; D gene: TRBD1; V gene: TRBV27; CDR3 DNA: TGTGCCAGCAGTTTATTCGGTGCCGTGACAGGGATCTATGGCTACACCTTC; CDR3 protein: CASSLFGAVTGIYGYTF
J gene: TRBJ2-2; clone size: NA; CDR3 length: 15; D gene: TRBD1; V gene: TRBV5-6; CDR3 DNA: TGTGCCAGCAGCTTCCGGGACAGGGGAACCGGGGAGCTGTTTTTT; CDR3 protein: CASSFRDRGTGELFF
J gene: TRBJ2-1; clone size: NA; CDR3 length: 17; D gene: TRBD2; V gene: TRBV19; CDR3 DNA: TGTGCCAGTAGTCCACTCTCGGGGAGGGCGGGGGAGAATGAGCAGTTCTTC; CDR3 protein: CASSPLSGRAGENEQFF
J gene: TRBJ1-1; clone size: NA; CDR3 length: 14; D gene: NA; V gene: TRBV25-1; CDR3 DNA: TGTGCCAGCAGTGGGAGATTGTCGGACACTGAAGCTTTCTTT; CDR3 protein: CASSGRLSDTEAFF
J gene: TRBJ2-7; clone size: NA; CDR3 length: 14; D gene: NA; V gene: TRBV4-1; CDR3 DNA: TGCGCCAGCAGCCAAGTAGAGGTCTCGGGAGAGCAGTACTTC; CDR3 protein: CASSQVEVSGEQYF
J gene: TRBJ2-7; clone size: NA; CDR3 length: 14; D gene: TRBD2; V gene: TRBV19; CDR3 DNA: TGTGCCAGTAGTATAACTAGCGGGAGGAACGAGCAGTACTTC; CDR3 protein: CASSITSGRNEQYF
J gene: TRBJ2-5; clone size: once; CDR3 length: 17; D gene: NA; V gene: TRBV10-1; CDR3 DNA: TGCGCCAGCAGTGCCGACGCCGGCGGGATGGGGAAGGAGACCCAGTACTTC; CDR3 protein: CASSADAGGMGKETQYF
J gene: TRBJ1-3; clone size: NA; CDR3 length: 15; D gene: NA; V gene: TRBV28; CDR3 DNA: TGTGCCAGCAGTTTCGGGACTTTAGGAGAAAACACCATATATTTT; CDR3 protein: CASSFGTLGENTIYF
J gene: TRBJ2-1; clone size: NA; CDR3 length: 12; D gene: NA; V gene: TRBV4-2; CDR3 DNA: TGTGCCAGCAGCCAAGATATCAATGAGCAGTTCTTC; CDR3 protein: CASSQDINEQFF
J gene: TRBJ2-1; clone size: NA; CDR3 length: 15; D gene: NA; V gene: TRBV7-6; CDR3 DNA: TGTGCCAGCAGCCCGTCGGACAAAGACAGCAATGAGCAGTTCTTC; CDR3 protein: CASSPSDKDSNEQFF
J gene: TRBJ1-1; clone size: NA; CDR3 length: 14; D gene: TRBD1; V gene: TRBV2; CDR3 DNA: TGTGCCAGCTCTAATAGACAGGGCGGCACTGAAGCTTTCTTT; CDR3 protein: CASSNRQGGTEAFF
J gene: TRBJ2-2; clone size: NA; CDR3 length: 14; D gene: TRBD2; V gene: TRBV5-1; CDR3 DNA: TGCGCCAGCAGCATCCTAGCGGGAGCCGGGGAGCTGTTTTTT; CDR3 protein: CASSILAGAGELFF
J gene: TRBJ2-5; clone size: NA; CDR3 length: 13; D gene: TRBD2; V gene: TRBV18; CDR3 DNA: TGTGCCAGCTCACGGACTAGTGGCCAGACCCAGTACTTC; CDR3 protein: CASSRTSGQTQYF
J gene: TRBJ1-1; clone size: once; CDR3 length: 15; D gene: NA; V gene: TRBV7-9; CDR3 DNA: TGTGCCAGCAGCCCTGGGGCAGGGAGGTTCACTGAAGCTTTCTTT; CDR3 protein: CASSPGAGRFTEAFF
J gene: TRBJ2-1; clone size: once; CDR3 length: 14; D gene: NA; V gene: TRBV28; CDR3 DNA: TGTGCCAGCAGTTTAGCGGTGACCTACAATGAGCAGTTCTTC; CDR3 protein: CASSLAVTYNEQFF
J gene: TRBJ1-1; clone size: NA; CDR3 length: 14; D gene: NA; V gene: TRBV28; CDR3 DNA: TGTGCCAGCAAGCAGATGAGGGAGAACACTGAAGCTTTCTTT; CDR3 protein: CASKQMRENTEAFF
J gene: TRBJ1-6; clone size: NA; CDR3 length: 17; D gene: NA; V gene: TRBV2; CDR3 DNA: TGTGCCAGCAGTGAAGGGTTCACGAGCTCCTATAATTCACCCCTCCACTTT; CDR3 protein: CASSEGFTSSYNSPLHF
J gene: TRBJ2-2; clone size: NA; CDR3 length: 16; D gene: NA; V gene: TRBV7-9; CDR3 DNA: TGTGCCAGCAGCTTAGCGCTTGCTAGCGTCACCGGGGAGCTGTTTTTT; CDR3 protein: CASSLALASVTGELFF
J gene: TRBJ1-2; clone size: NA; CDR3 length: 14; D gene: NA; V gene: TRBV27; CDR3 DNA: TGTGCCAGCAGTTCCAACAACGCTAACTATGGCTACACCTTC; CDR3 protein: CASSSNNANYGYTF
J gene: TRBJ1-4; clone size: NA; CDR3 length: 17; D gene: NA; V gene: TRBV25-1; CDR3 DNA: TGTGCCAGCAGTGAACTCAGGGAGGGCGACTTTAATGAAAAACTGTTTTTT; CDR3 protein: CASSELREGDFNEKLFF